This T cell receptor beta chain emerged from a study of T cells expressing NK-cell markers. TCRdb re-analyzed the 5' RACE reads; it lists each CDR3 protein once, without DNA. In all, the sample yields some 140,000 distinct CDR3 sequences. The CDR3 loop spans 16 amino acids. The germline V gene encodes CDR1 MNHNS and CDR2 SASEGT. The sequenced sample consisted of blood T cells: a sorted CD56 or NKG2C T cell subset, CD4+ or CD8+ T cells, or bulk PBMC T cells (not recorded which). The chain carries TRBV6-1 and TRBJ1-5; checking the TCRdb D call of TRBD1 is not possible without DNA. The sequence derives from a woman in her fifties or sixties in good health. The CDR3 loop reads CASVDRVRGSNQPQHF.